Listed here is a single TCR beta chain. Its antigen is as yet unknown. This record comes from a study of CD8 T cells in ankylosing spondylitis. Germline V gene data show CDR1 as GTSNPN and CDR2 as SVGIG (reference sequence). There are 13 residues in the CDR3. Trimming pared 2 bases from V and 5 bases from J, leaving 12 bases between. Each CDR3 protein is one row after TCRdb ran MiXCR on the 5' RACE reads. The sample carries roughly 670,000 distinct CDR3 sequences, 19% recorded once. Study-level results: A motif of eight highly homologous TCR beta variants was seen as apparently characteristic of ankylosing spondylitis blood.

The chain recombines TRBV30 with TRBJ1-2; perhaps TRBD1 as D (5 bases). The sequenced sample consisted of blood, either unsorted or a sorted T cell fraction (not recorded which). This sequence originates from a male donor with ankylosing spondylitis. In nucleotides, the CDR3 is TGTGCCTGGAGTAAGGCAGGGTTGTATGGCTACACCTTC. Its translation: CAWSKAGLYGYTF.